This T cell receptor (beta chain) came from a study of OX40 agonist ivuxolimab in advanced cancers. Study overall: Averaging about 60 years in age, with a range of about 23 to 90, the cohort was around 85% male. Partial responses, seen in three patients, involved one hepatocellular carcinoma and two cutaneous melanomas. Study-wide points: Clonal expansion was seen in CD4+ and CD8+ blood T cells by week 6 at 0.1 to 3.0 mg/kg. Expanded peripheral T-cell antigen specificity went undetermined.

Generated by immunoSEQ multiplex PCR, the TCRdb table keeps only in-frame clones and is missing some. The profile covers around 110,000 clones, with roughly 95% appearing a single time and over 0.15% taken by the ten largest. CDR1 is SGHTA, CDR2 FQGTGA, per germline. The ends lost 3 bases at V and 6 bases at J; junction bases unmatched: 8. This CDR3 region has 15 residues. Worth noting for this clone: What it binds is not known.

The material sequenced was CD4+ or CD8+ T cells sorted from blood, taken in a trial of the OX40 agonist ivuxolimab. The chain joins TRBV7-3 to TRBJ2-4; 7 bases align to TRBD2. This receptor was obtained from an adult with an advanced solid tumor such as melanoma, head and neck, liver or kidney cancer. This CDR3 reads CASSLGGGPPNIQYF. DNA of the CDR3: TGTGCCAGCAGCTTGGGGGGAGGGCCCCCAAACATTCAGTACTTC. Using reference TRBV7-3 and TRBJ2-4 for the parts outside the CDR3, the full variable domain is GAGVSQTPSNKVTEKGKYVELRCDPISGHTALYWYRQSLGQGPEFLIYFQGTGAADDSGLPNDRFFAVRPEGSVSTLKIQRTERGDSAVYLCASSLGGGPPNIQYFGAGTRLSVL.